These 4 T cell receptor beta chains came from one sample sequenced in a study of Ad26.COV2.S vaccination and SARS-CoV-2 variants. Treatment specified: approximately 18 received Ad26.COV2.S at low or high dose, single or two shots; roughly five received placebo; per-sample allocation not given. Samples analyzed were those drawn on day 63 after the first vaccine or placebo injection. The table came from immunoSEQ multiplex PCR; TCRdb's copy has only in-frame clones and leaves some out. This table holds some 480,000 clones, around nine tenths found once. The input for sequencing was peripheral blood, taken in a trial of Ad26.COV2.S vaccine versus placebo. These receptors came from a person aged 18 to 65 who received the Ad26.COV2.S COVID-19 vaccine or a placebo.

The CDR3 nucleotides are TGCAGTGCTAGTTTATCCCGTGGCGGGAGTTTCGGAGATACGCAGTATTTT. Encoded protein: CSASLSRGGSFGDTQYF. The rearrangement links TRBV20-1 to TRBJ2-3; TRBD2 aligns across 7 bases. CDR1 is DFQATT and CDR2 is SNEGSKA in the germline V gene (reference sequence). With V trimmed by 3 bases and J by 5 bases, 17 bases remained unmatched. The CDR3 consists of 17 residues.

V usage is TRBV5-5 and J usage is TRBJ2-2, with D unresolved. The V end lost 0 bases, the J end lost 7 bases, and 13 bases lay between the germline ends. Germline CDR1 reads SGHKS; CDR2 reads YYEKEE (reference sequence). CDR3 length: 15 amino acids. The CDR3 DNA follows: TGTGCCAGCAGCTTGGGAGGTGGGATCCGCGGGGAGCTGTTTTTT. Translating it yields CASSLGGGIRGELFF.

The rearrangement links TRBV6-2 or TRBV6-3 to TRBJ2-5; D call uncertain. CDR3 length: 14 residues. With 6 bases removed from V and 3 bases from J, the gap between germline ends came to 14 bases. Germline V gene lookup returns CDR1 MNHEY and CDR2 SVGEGT. The CDR3 reads CASSWAGRKETQYF. The CDR3 DNA reads TGTGCCAGCAGCTGGGCCGGACGGAAAGAGACCCAGTACTTC.

The chain is built from TRBV27 and TRBJ2-7; the D is unclear. The CDR3 has 13 residues. Germline values: CDR1 MNHEY, CDR2 SMNVEV (reference sequence). V shed 1 base and J shed 2 bases, with 6 bases lying between them. The CDR3 region is CASSLFPTYEQYF. The CDR3 coding sequence is TGTGCCAGCAGTTTATTCCCAACCTACGAGCAGTACTTC.